Only one count was recorded for the clone carrying this TCR beta chain. The CDR3 loop spans 15 amino acids. The ends lost 4 bases at V and 4 bases at J; junction bases unmatched: 3. Germline CDR1 SGHTA, CDR2 FQGNSA. Survey-level TCR beta sequencing used the immunoSEQ assay. Using immunoSEQ multiplex PCR, the repertoire was profiled, and TCRdb retains in-frame clones only, with some absent. Of tens of thousands of clones in the sample, 93% were seen once. The TCR sequence derives from a man between 35 and 55 years old with rheumatoid arthritis. V is TRBV7-2 and J is TRBJ1-5; the match to TRBD1 covers 11 bases. Sequencing input: PBMCs. The CDR3: CASSWGQGGNQPQHF. CDR3 nucleotides: TGTGCCAGCAGCTGGGGACAGGGGGGAAATCAGCCCCAGCATTTT.